This TCR beta chain was sequenced for a study of early T cells in non-severe SARS-CoV-2 infection. This clonotype was seen ten or more times. An end of the junction does not agree with germline; a read error may underlie this. A single record per CDR3 protein comes from TCRdb applying MiXCR to the 5' RACE reads. The repertoire has approximately 31,000 distinct CDR3 sequences, 5.7% of them found once; the top ten carry approximately 6.1%. The sequenced sample was whole blood. This receptor was taken from an adult who was a healthcare worker with PCR-confirmed SARS-CoV-2 infection or an uninfected control (not recorded which).

The CDR3 sequence: CASSVTEGTEAFF. Here the CDR3 DNA reads TGTGCCAGCAGCGTAACAGAGGGGACTGAAGCTTTCTTT. The V gene is TRBV7-3, the J gene TRBJ1-1, with D possibly TRBD1 on 5 matching bases. Germline assignment: CDR1 SGHTA and CDR2 FQGTGA. The CDR3 totals 13 residues.